Detailed here is one T cell receptor (beta chain). Its antigen is unknown. This entry comes from a study of shared clonotypes between healthy human individuals. Whole-study findings and limits: Sequencing depth was expected to affect clonotype sharing among donors. The naive CD4 repertoires of a handful of donors were compared, and approximately 5% of clonotypes were shared.

Sorted-subset replicate PCR reactions contained roughly 200 ng DNA, corresponding to tens of thousands of T cell genomes. Under the authors' procedure: In the immunoSEQ data, sequences were junction-only and lacked quality scores, so filtering differed. Generated by immunoSEQ multiplex PCR, the TCRdb table keeps only in-frame clones and is missing some. Clone size and V and J calls were adopted from that table, with D and trimming inferred from the DNA. The sample yields 2 million to 2.5 million clones, around 95% seen once. Trimming removed 7 bases from V and 3 bases from J; junction bases left unmatched: 3. Germline lookup yields CDR1 MNHNS and CDR2 SASEGT. This CDR3 spans 13 amino acids.

The sequence was collected from a man between 18 and 35 years old in good health. J is TRBJ2-5 and V is TRBV6-1; 9 bases map to TRBD2. Specimen: naive CD4+ T cells sorted from blood. Subset in this sample: CD45RA+ positively selected. The CDR3 nucleotides are TGTGCCAGCACAAGCGGGGGGAAAGAGACCCAGTACTTC. Its protein is CASTSGGKETQYF.